The 22 T cell receptor beta chains below come from one sample, sequenced in a study of T cell repertoires in cytomegalovirus infection. TCRdb fed the reads into MiXCR, producing one record per CDR3 protein. The sample carries tens of thousands of distinct CDR3 sequences, roughly 20% recorded once. Antigens of these TCRs are unknown. This specimen consisted of CD8+ T cells from cultured PBMCs, obtained from culture after CMV antigen stimulation. These receptors were taken from a human donor in good health (CMV status not recorded). Some clones in this sample may be carry-over from other donors' samples.

The rearrangement uses TRBV28 and TRBJ2-1; 10 bases match TRBD2. Trimming took 5 bases from V and 4 from J; bases not matched to a gene: 5. Looked up from germline, CDR1 is MDHEN and CDR2 is SYDVKM. The CDR3 covers 15 residues. The CDR3 DNA is TGTGCCAGCAGTCCGGGACTAGCGACTTACAATGAGCAGTTCTTC. Its protein is CASSPGLATYNEQFF.

The table lists this clonotype with a few counts. The CDR3 DNA follows: TGTGCCAGCAGCCGAACAACAGGAATGGAGAACGCCATCCTAGATACGCAGTATTTT. As protein: CASSRTTGMENAILDTQYF. V gene TRBV7-2 combines with J gene TRBJ2-3; D might be TRBD1 (5 bases). There are 19 residues in the CDR3. Germline values: CDR1 SGHTA, CDR2 FQGNSA. With 5 bases removed from V and 5 bases from J, the gap between germline ends came to 29 bases. Complete variable domain (other parts from reference TRBV7-2 and TRBJ2-3): GAGVSQSPSNKVTEKGKDVELRCDPISGHTALYWYRQSLGQGLEFLIYFQGNSAPDKSGLPSDRFSAERTGGSVSTLTIQRTQQEDSAVYLCASSRTTGMENAILDTQYFGPGTRLTVL.

This clonotype turned up a few times. The rearrangement links TRBV24-1 to TRBJ2-7; tentative D call: TRBD1 (6 bases). V lost 6 bases and J 7 bases, leaving 9 bases between the germline ends. Germline-derived CDR1 and CDR2 are KGHDR and SFDVKD. The CDR3 totals 11 residues. The chain's CDR3 is CATSSGVEQYF. In DNA form, the CDR3 reads TGTGCCACCAGTTCAGGGGTTGAGCAGTACTTC.

The chain joins TRBV12-3 or TRBV12-4 to TRBJ2-7, with D uncertain. V was pared by 3 bases and J by 0 bases, with 6 bases between. The CDR3 totals 13 residues. The CDR3 DNA reads TGTGCCAGCAGTTTCACCCTCTCCTACGAGCAGTACTTC. It specifies CASSFTLSYEQYF.

The gene calls are TRBV4-3 and TRBJ2-1, with 8 bases lining up with TRBD1. Germline V gene data show CDR1 as LGHNA and CDR2 as YSLEER. The CDR3 runs 16 residues. After removal of 2 bases from V and 4 bases from J, the junction contained 7 bases not matched to a gene. CDR3: CASSQLTGDRYNEQFF. As DNA, the CDR3 is TGCGCCAGCAGCCAATTGACAGGGGATAGGTACAATGAGCAGTTCTTC.

The chain joins TRBV2 to TRBJ2-1; 8 positions match TRBD2. From germline, CDR1 is SNHLY and CDR2 FYNNEI. With V trimmed by 4 bases and J by 6 bases, 8 bases remained unmatched. The CDR3 is made up of 15 amino acids. The CDR3 coding sequence is TGTGCCAGCAGTGGTAGCGGGGATAGCCTCAATGAGCAGTTCTTC. This encodes CASSGSGDSLNEQFF.

This clonotype was recorded once. The chain has TRBV6-6 and TRBJ2-2; the D is unclear. Germline V gene data show CDR1 as MNHNY and CDR2 as SVGAGI (reference sequence). V was trimmed by 0 bases and J by 4 bases, leaving 3 bases between them. The CDR3 has 13 residues. The CDR3 region has the DNA TGTGCCAGCAGTTACTCCCTCACCGGGGAGCTGTTTTTT. Its protein product is CASSYSLTGELFF.

This clonotype has at least ten counts. The rearrangement uses TRBV12-3 or TRBV12-4 and TRBJ1-4; 8 bases fit TRBD1. This CDR3 has 17 amino acids. Unmatched junction bases numbered 17, after V lost 6 bases and J lost 8 bases. Here the CDR3 DNA reads TGTGCCAGCAGCCCTTTAACCGGGGCAGGGGGCGAAGAAAAACTGTTTTTT. Encoded protein: CASSPLTGAGGEEKLFF.

This clonotype was picked up a small number of times. The CDR3 DNA is TGTGCCAGCAAAGGAAGACAGAGCTCTGAAGCTTTCTTT. Translating gives CASKGRQSSEAFF. The chain couples TRBV2 to TRBJ1-1, with a tentative D call TRBD1 (5 bases). The CDR3 runs 13 residues. Trimming removed 7 bases at V and 6 bases at J, with 15 bases between. Per the germline V gene, CDR1 is SNHLY and CDR2 is FYNNEI.

CDR3 in amino acids: CASSQSSVSGQHTDTQYF. In DNA, the CDR3 is TGCGCCAGCAGTCAATCCTCCGTTTCGGGACAGCACACAGATACGCAGTATTTT. V usage is TRBV23-1 and J usage is TRBJ2-3; 7 bases map to TRBD1. TRBV23-1 is assigned to the ORF class and has an uncertain function. The CDR3 covers 18 residues. Trimming removed 0 bases from V and 2 bases from J; junction bases left unmatched: 11.

The chain has TRBV6-1 and TRBJ1-2, with D possibly matching TRBD1 (5 bases). Germline V gene sequence: CDR1 MNHNS, CDR2 SASEGT. Trimming took off 7 bases at V and 4 bases at J, with 16 bases between the two ends. The CDR3 length is 14 residues. CDR3 in DNA: TGTGCCAGCACCCCGGTGGACAAACCCTATGGCTACACCTTC. Protein: CASTPVDKPYGYTF.

This clonotype was detected ten times or more. The rearrangement joins TRBV12-3 or TRBV12-4 to TRBJ2-1, with TRBD2 matching 7 bases. V dropped 6 bases and J dropped 7; count of bases not matched to a gene: 3. CDR3 length equals 12 residues. In nucleotides, the CDR3 is TGTGCCAGCAGCTTGGGGGGGAATGAGCAGTTCTTC. Translated: CASSLGGNEQFF.

This clonotype was found many times. The chain uses TRBV7-2 and TRBJ2-1; 9 positions match TRBD2. From germline, CDR1 is SGHTA and CDR2 FQGNSA. The CDR3 extends over 16 amino acids. V trimming: 1 base; J trimming: 9 bases; junction bases outside the gene matches: 10. In DNA, the CDR3 is TGTGCCAGCAGCTTAGACTGGGGACTAGCAGTTAGTGAGCAGTTCTTC. This encodes CASSLDWGLAVSEQFF.

This sequence joins TRBV7-2 and TRBJ1-1, with 8 bases fitting TRBD1. The CDR3 loop spans 17 amino acids. The V gene's germline CDR1 is SGHTA and CDR2 FQGNSA. V lost 0 bases to trimming and J lost 1 base; unmatched junction nucleotides: 7. The CDR3 reads CASSLAGQGEWNTEAFF. In DNA form, the CDR3 reads TGTGCCAGCAGCTTAGCTGGACAGGGCGAGTGGAACACTGAAGCTTTCTTT.

The table lists this clonotype with a few counts. The V gene is TRBV7-2, the J gene TRBJ1-2; D is ambiguous. V was shortened by 4 bases and J by 8 bases, with 11 bases between the two germline ends. The germline CDR1 and CDR2 sequences are SGHTA and FQGNSA. This CDR3 spans 12 amino acids. CDR3 sequence (DNA): TGTGCCAGCAGCTATATGGTAGAAGGCTACACCTTC. Translation: CASSYMVEGYTF.

V and J are TRBV28 and TRBJ1-1; 7 bases fit TRBD1. The CDR3 spans 12 residues. The germline CDR1 and CDR2 sequences are MDHEN and SYDVKM. J lost 10 bases, V lost 5 bases, and 7 bases had no gene match. In nucleotides, the CDR3 is TGTGCCAGCAGTCTACAGGGGAGGGGAGCTTTCTTT. Translated: CASSLQGRGAFF.

The CDR3 DNA reads TGTGCCAGCGCACAAAACCGGGACAGGGGCTCCTACAATGAGCAGTTCTTC. This encodes CASAQNRDRGSYNEQFF. The J gene is TRBJ2-1, the V gene TRBV7-8, with TRBD1 matching over 10 bases. V gave up 8 bases and J gave up 0 bases; unmatched junction bases: 10. Germline values: CDR1 SGHVS, CDR2 FQNEAQ. The CDR3 loop spans 17 amino acids.

This clonotype showed up just a few times. V gene TRBV28 combines with J gene TRBJ1-1; no clear D gene. The CDR3 spans 15 residues. The germline V and J ends were trimmed by 2 bases and 0 bases, with 10 bases remaining between them. From germline, CDR1 is MDHEN and CDR2 SYDVKM. CDR3 nucleotide sequence: TGTGCCAGCAGTTTAGGGCTAAACATGAACACTGAAGCTTTCTTT. Its protein is CASSLGLNMNTEAFF.

This clonotype was found many times. The chain recombines TRBV11-2 with TRBJ2-1; a weak D match, TRBD2 (7 bases). Germline V gene sequence: CDR1 SGHAT, CDR2 FQNNGV. The CDR3 is made up of 15 amino acids. Trimming left V 8 bases short and J 8 bases short, with 22 bases between. CDR3: CASSEVGGLWDEQFF. The CDR3 region has the DNA TGTGCCAGCTCCGAGGTCGGGGGGCTGTGGGATGAGCAGTTCTTC.

The sample holds a few counts of this clonotype. The genes are TRBV7-8 and TRBJ2-1; 11 bases match TRBD2. The CDR3 has 16 amino acids. V shed 7 bases, J shed 5 bases, and the junction held 10 bases outside the gene matches. From germline, CDR1 is SGHVS and CDR2 FQNEAQ. CDR3 coding DNA: TGTGCCAGCACCCTAGGACTAGCGGGCTTGAACAATGAGCAGTTCTTC. It specifies CASTLGLAGLNNEQFF.

This clonotype was recorded many times. The rearrangement uses TRBV5-1 and TRBJ2-1; 8 nucleotides line up with TRBD2. This CDR3 has 17 amino acids. V dropped 3 bases and J dropped 2; count of bases not matched to a gene: 10. The germline V gene encodes CDR1 SGHRS and CDR2 YFSETQ. The CDR3 DNA follows: TGCGCCAGCAGCTCTCGGACAAGCGGGAGTCCCTACAATGAGCAGTTCTTC. This translates into CASSSRTSGSPYNEQFF.

There are a few counts of this clonotype. This chain connects TRBV7-2 to TRBJ1-5; 7 positions agree with TRBD1. The germline V gene has CDR1 SGHTA and CDR2 FQGNSA. After removal of 1 base from V and 7 bases from J, the junction contained 4 bases not matched to a gene. The CDR3 has 14 amino acids. CDR3 sequence reads: CASSLGPGGQPQHF. CDR3 sequence (DNA): TGTGCCAGCAGCTTAGGCCCAGGGGGACAGCCCCAGCATTTT. The whole variable domain, filled in from reference TRBV7-2 and TRBJ1-5, reads GAGVSQSPSNKVTEKGKDVELRCDPISGHTALYWYRQSLGQGLEFLIYFQGNSAPDKSGLPSDRFSAERTGGSVSTLTIQRTQQEDSAVYLCASSLGPGGQPQHFGDGTRLSIL.